The entry that follows covers one TCR beta chain sequence. Time point: newly diagnosed, previously untreated cHL patient sample. Negative magnetic selection isolated CD4+ T cells from thawed PBMCs. Germline trimming cut 5 bases from V and 0 bases from J; bases unmatched to any gene: 5. Germline V gives CDR1 SGHTA, CDR2 FQGNSA. The CDR3 contains 15 residues. This sample was included in a study of PD-1 blockade in classical Hodgkin lymphoma. The assay was immunoSEQ multiplex PCR, and TCRdb's table has in-frame clones only and misses some. The sample carries over 25,000 clones, roughly 90% recorded once. The receptor was derived from a human donor with classical Hodgkin lymphoma. Sequences were obtained from CD4+ T cells from blood. The rearrangement uses TRBV7-2 and TRBJ2-7; 9 bases map to TRBD2. This chain's CDR3 is CASSLSGSPSYEQYF. The CDR3 nucleotides read TGTGCCAGCAGCCTTAGCGGGAGCCCCTCCTACGAGCAGTACTTC.